The 5 T cell receptor beta chains presented below share a single source sample, sequenced in a study of T-cell reconstitution after alpha-beta-depleted transplantation in children. Using unique molecular identifiers, the investigators prepared the TCRbeta library. MiXCR, applied by TCRdb to the PCR reads, yields one record per CDR3 protein. Found here are about 270,000 distinct CDR3 sequences, 9.9% of them singletons; the top ten hold 10%. Sample: PBMCs from the stem cell graft donor, taken from the stem cell graft. The receptors here all came from a human donor who donated a stem cell graft to a child with SCID.

This clonotype was observed a handful of times. V gene TRBV20-1 combines with J gene TRBJ2-1; the match to TRBD1 covers 7 bases. Germline values: CDR1 DFQATT, CDR2 SNEGSKA (reference sequence). The CDR3 totals 13 residues. V dropped 6 bases and J dropped 7; count of bases not matched to a gene: 9. CDR3 loop: CSAPAGGRNEQFF. CDR3 nucleotides: TGCAGTGCCCCGGCAGGGGGTCGGAATGAGCAGTTCTTC.

This clonotype was seen at least ten times. V is TRBV12-5 and J is TRBJ1-1; D unclear. CDR3 length: 13 residues. The germline V and J ends were trimmed by 3 bases and 7 bases, with 12 bases remaining between them. Germline CDR1 LGHNT, CDR2 FRNRAP. Here the CDR3 reads CASGFTVGGEAFF. CDR3 DNA: TGTGCTAGTGGTTTTACCGTCGGCGGTGAAGCTTTCTTT.

This clonotype was counted only a few times. V gene TRBV29-1 combines with J gene TRBJ2-2; 7 bases align to TRBD1. This CDR3 has 14 amino acids. J was trimmed by 3 bases and V by 7 bases; bases with no gene match: 8. CDR1 is SQVTM and CDR2 is ANQGSEA in the germline V gene. The CDR3 DNA follows: TGCAGCGCCAAGACAGGGTCGGACACCGGGGAGCTGTTTTTT. It is translated as CSAKTGSDTGELFF.

The sample holds a few counts of this clonotype. The gene calls are TRBV29-1 and TRBJ2-7; 8 nucleotides align to TRBD2. Germline V gene sequence: CDR1 SQVTM, CDR2 ANQGSEA. V shed 6 bases and J 0 bases; nucleotides not matched to a gene: 4. The length of the CDR3 is 13 residues. The CDR3 here is CSVLAGLSYEQYF. For the CDR3, the DNA is TGCAGCGTGTTAGCGGGACTCTCCTACGAGCAGTACTTC.

The chain combines TRBV7-2 with TRBJ2-5, with TRBD1 matching 11 bases. Germline V lookup: CDR1 SGHTA, CDR2 FQGNSA. The CDR3 consists of 16 residues. Trimming removed 5 bases from V and 5 bases from J; junction bases left unmatched: 10. This CDR3 is CASSPNPGQGGETQYF. CDR3 bases: TGTGCCAGCAGCCCCAACCCGGGACAGGGGGGGGAGACCCAGTACTTC.